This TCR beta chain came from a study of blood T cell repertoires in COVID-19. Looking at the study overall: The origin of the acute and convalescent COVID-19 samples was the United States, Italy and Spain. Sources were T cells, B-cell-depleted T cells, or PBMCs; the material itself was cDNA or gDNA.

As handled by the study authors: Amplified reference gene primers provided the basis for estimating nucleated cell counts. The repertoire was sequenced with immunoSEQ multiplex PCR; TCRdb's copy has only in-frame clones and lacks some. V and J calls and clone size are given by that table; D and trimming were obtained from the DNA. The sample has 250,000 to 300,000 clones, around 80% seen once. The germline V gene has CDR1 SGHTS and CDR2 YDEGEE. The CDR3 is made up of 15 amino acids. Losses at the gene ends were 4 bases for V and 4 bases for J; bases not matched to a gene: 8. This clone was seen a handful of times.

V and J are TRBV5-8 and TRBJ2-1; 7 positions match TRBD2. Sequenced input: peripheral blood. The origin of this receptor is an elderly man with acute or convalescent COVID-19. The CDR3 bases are TGTGCCAGCAGCCATCTAGCGGACGCTTACAATGAGCAGTTCTTC. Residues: CASSHLADAYNEQFF.